The next 25 T cell receptor beta chains were all read from a single sample in a study of T cells in Graves' hyperthyroidism and ophthalmopathy (dated 2019 in TCRdb). Receptor amplification or capture employed multiplex PCR. TCRdb names Illumina HiSeq 2000 as the instrument used. The TCR beta CDR3 regions were amplified from the RNA transcripts. For the first round of RT-PCR on the TCR CDR3, the HTBI primer set was used together with the Qiagen OneStep RT-PCR kit. TCRdb trimmed the raw reads at Q25, called clones with MiXCR and kept productive beta chains. A single entry per CDR3 protein holds the most common genes and DNA from its merged rows. This sample gives almost 350,000 distinct CDR3 sequences in total; approximately 18% of them show up just once. The ten top clones hold 15% to 18% of the sample. Specimen: blood. These receptor sequences come from a woman in her thirties or forties with Graves' ophthalmopathy.

This clonotype was recorded at least ten times. The chain links TRBV6-5 to TRBJ1-2; TRBD1 might be the D (6 bases). The V gene's germline CDR1 is MNHEY and CDR2 SVGAGI. The CDR3 length is 13 residues. The ends were cut back, 8 bases at V and 3 bases at J, with 13 bases in the middle. CDR3 nucleotides: TGTGCCAGCGGGGGGGGCAGTGACTATGGCTACACCTTC. It is translated as CASGGGSDYGYTF.

This clonotype occurred many times. V and J are TRBV6-2 or TRBV6-3 and TRBJ2-7; the D is unclear. V was cut by 6 bases and J by 4 bases, with 13 bases left in between. CDR3 size: 13 residues. CDR1 and CDR2 (germline): MNHEY, SVGEGT. CDR3 in amino acids: CASSLSWIYEQYF. CDR3 sequence (DNA): TGTGCCAGCAGCCTATCGTGGATTTACGAGCAGTACTTC.

This clonotype has ten or more counts. The chain carries TRBV25-1 and TRBJ2-7; 7 bases fit TRBD1. CDR1 is MGHDK, CDR2 SYGVNS, per germline. This CDR3 has 15 residues. V shed 7 bases, J shed 3 bases, and the junction held 12 bases outside the gene matches. As DNA, the CDR3 is TGTGCCAGCACCTCAAAAGGGACAGATAACTACGAGCAGTACTTC. Translation gives CASTSKGTDNYEQYF.

This clonotype was found a few times. This sequence joins TRBV7-2 and TRBJ2-5; D may be TRBD2 (5 bases). The germline V and J ends were trimmed by 3 bases and 2 bases, with 7 bases remaining between them. CDR1 is SGHTA, CDR2 FQGNSA, per germline. The CDR3 totals 13 residues. In DNA form, the CDR3 reads TGTGCCAGCAGCTTTAGCGTACAAGAGACCCAGTACTTC. Amino acid sequence: CASSFSVQETQYF. Full variable domain (rest looked up from reference TRBV7-2 and TRBJ2-5): GAGVSQSPSNKVTEKGKDVELRCDPISGHTALYWYRQSLGQGLEFLIYFQGNSAPDKSGLPSDRFSAERTGGSVSTLTIQRTQQEDSAVYLCASSFSVQETQYFGPGTRLLVL.

This chain connects TRBV12-3 or TRBV12-4 to TRBJ1-2, with a possible D match to TRBD1 (5 bases). V was cut by 6 bases and J by 0 bases, with 11 bases left in between. CDR3 length equals 14 residues. The CDR3 protein is CASSRDGANYGYTF. CDR3 sequence (DNA): TGTGCCAGCAGCAGGGACGGTGCTAACTATGGCTACACCTTC.

This clonotype was counted at least ten times. V is TRBV20-1 and J is TRBJ1-2, with D possibly matching TRBD1 (5 bases). Trimming shortened V by 3 bases and J by 2 bases, and 7 bases separated the two germline ends. CDR1 and CDR2 from the germline V gene are DFQATT and SNEGSKA (reference sequence). This CDR3 spans 12 amino acids. CDR3 sequence reads: CSASPGNYGYTF. The DNA for the CDR3 is TGCAGTGCTAGCCCAGGGAACTATGGCTACACCTTC.

This clonotype was picked up many times. The rearrangement uses TRBV6-1 and TRBJ1-1, with 7 nucleotides matching TRBD1. CDR3 size: 18 residues. The germline V gene encodes CDR1 MNHNS and CDR2 SASEGT. Losses at the gene ends were 3 bases for V and 3 bases for J; bases not matched to a gene: 16. Here the CDR3 DNA reads TGTGCCAGCAGTGATGGCACGATGAGCAGGGGGTGGGACACTGAAGCTTTCTTT. Protein: CASSDGTMSRGWDTEAFF.

This clonotype was observed at least ten times. The J gene is TRBJ2-6, the V gene TRBV7-8; 8 bases are shared with TRBD1. The V segment lost 0 bases and the J segment 2 bases; nucleotides outside the gene matches: 0. The CDR3 has 16 amino acids. The germline CDR1 and CDR2 sequences are SGHVS and FQNEAQ. CDR3 region: CASSLATGAGANVLTF. The CDR3 nucleotides read TGTGCCAGCAGCTTAGCGACAGGGGCTGGGGCCAACGTCCTGACTTTC.

The sample holds many counts of this clonotype. The CDR3 spells CASTWGFDDGELFF. Written as DNA, the CDR3 is TGTGCCAGCACTTGGGGCTTTGATGACGGGGAGCTGTTTTTT. The chain combines TRBV2 with TRBJ2-2, with D possibly TRBD1 on 5 matching bases. The CDR3 is made up of 14 amino acids. Germline-derived CDR1 and CDR2 are SNHLY and FYNNEI. V lost 7 bases and J lost 7, with 16 bases in between.

Points on this clonotype: A read error may be the cause here, since a much bigger clone is one base away. V usage is TRBV6-5 and J usage is TRBJ1-2; TRBD1 might be the D (6 bases). Trimming stripped 4 bases from V and 6 bases from J, with 15 bases between. The germline V gene encodes CDR1 MNHEY and CDR2 SVGAGI. The CDR3 loop spans 14 amino acids. This CDR3 reads CASSFGGPLDGYTF. The CDR3 DNA follows: TGTGCCAGCAGTTTTGGGGGCCCACTTGATGGCTACACCTTC.

The chain combines TRBV27 with TRBJ2-2; TRBD2 aligns across 7 bases. Trimming removed 7 bases from V and 7 bases from J; junction bases left unmatched: 9. CDR1 and CDR2 from the germline V gene are MNHEY and SMNVEV (reference sequence). The CDR3 sequence is 14 residues long. The CDR3, as DNA: TGTGCCAGCACACTCCGACTAGCAAGCGGGGAGCTGTTTTTT. Protein product: CASTLRLASGELFF.

The chain combines TRBV7-9 with TRBJ2-7; the D is unclear. Germline V gene data show CDR1 as SEHNR and CDR2 as FQNEAQ (reference sequence). The V gene lost 3 bases and the J gene lost 6 bases, with 9 bases spanning the gap. The CDR3 has 12 amino acids. The CDR3: CASSLSTGEQYF. The CDR3 bases are TGTGCCAGCAGCTTGTCGACGGGCGAGCAGTACTTC.

This clonotype was detected a few times. The chain combines TRBV5-1 with TRBJ2-7, with 7 bases that match TRBD2. V was pared by 1 base and J by 4 bases, with 8 bases of the junction left unmatched. This CDR3 region has 15 residues. Germline V lookup: CDR1 SGHRS, CDR2 YFSETQ. The CDR3 DNA sequence: TGCGCCAGCAGCTTGTTTACGGGAGGCGGTTACGAGCAGTACTTC. It yields the protein CASSLFTGGGYEQYF. Supplemented by reference TRBV5-1 and TRBJ2-7, the full variable domain reads KAGVTQTPRYLIKTRGQQVTLSCSPISGHRSVSWYQQTPGQGLQFLFEYFSETQRNKGNFPGRFSGRQFSNSRSEMNVSTLELGDSALYLCASSLFTGGGYEQYFGPGTRLTVT.

This clonotype was observed many times. V usage is TRBV2 and J usage is TRBJ2-2; 7 nucleotides agree with TRBD2. Germline V CDR1 and CDR2: SNHLY, FYNNEI. V was clipped by 8 bases and J by 4 bases; unmatched bases: 13. The CDR3 sequence is 16 residues long. The CDR3 loop is CASSLSGEGLTGELFF. DNA of the CDR3: TGTGCCAGCTCCCTGTCGGGGGAGGGTCTCACCGGGGAGCTGTTTTTT.

The chain joins TRBV7-2 to TRBJ2-7, with 9 positions matching TRBD1. Germline CDR1 SGHTA, CDR2 FQGNSA. Losses at the gene ends were 8 bases for V and 7 bases for J; bases not matched to a gene: 15. The CDR3 is 15 amino acids. The CDR3 DNA reads as TGTGCCAGCTCTCCGGGACAGGGCTACCTTCCTGAGCAGTACTTC. Encoded protein: CASSPGQGYLPEQYF.

This clonotype has a count of ten or more. The chain recombines TRBV24-1 with TRBJ2-5, with D possibly matching TRBD2 (6 bases). The CDR3 spans 14 residues. The V end lost 5 bases, the J end lost 0 bases, and 9 bases lay between the germline ends. Germline V gives CDR1 KGHDR, CDR2 SFDVKD. CDR3 coding DNA: TGTGCCACCAGTGTCGCGGGGAACCAAGAGACCCAGTACTTC. Its translation: CATSVAGNQETQYF.

As to this clonotype: A read error is possible here, since a much larger clone lies one base away. The chain uses TRBV29-1 and TRBJ2-7; D assignment may be TRBD1 or TRBD2 (5 bases each). The germline V gene encodes CDR1 SQVTM and CDR2 ANQGSEA. V shed 4 bases and J shed 8 bases, with 12 bases lying between them. This CDR3 is built from 11 residues. CDR3 sequence (DNA): TGCAGCGTTGCGCACGGGACCCAGCAGTACTTC. It codes for CSVAHGTQQYF.

The chain employs TRBV6-2 or TRBV6-3 and TRBJ2-1; D might be TRBD2 (5 bases). Looked up from germline, CDR1 is MNHEY and CDR2 is SVGEGT. This CDR3 contains 12 residues. V lost 5 bases and J 5 bases, leaving 7 bases between the germline ends. CDR3 region: CASSRENNEQFF. Here the CDR3 DNA reads TGTGCCAGCAGTAGGGAGAACAATGAGCAGTTCTTC.

There are many counts of this clonotype. The chain couples TRBV20-1 to TRBJ2-5; 7 positions match TRBD1. The CDR3 is made up of 14 amino acids. The germline CDR1 and CDR2 sequences are DFQATT and SNEGSKA (reference sequence). The trim removed 7 bases at V and 4 bases at J, leaving 12 bases unmatched. The CDR3, as DNA: TGCAGTGGGGGTGACAGGGTAAAACGAGAGACCCAGTACTTC. This translates into CSGGDRVKRETQYF.

This clonotype was detected many times. This chain connects TRBV9 to TRBJ1-2; D remains unclear. Germline-derived CDR1 and CDR2 are SGDLS and YYNGEE. CDR3 size: 13 residues. V gave up 4 bases and J gave up 4 bases, with 11 bases separating them. DNA for the CDR3: TGTGCCAGCAGCTCCTCAGGTTTCTATGGCTACACCTTC. It is translated as CASSSSGFYGYTF.

This clonotype was seen many times. The gene calls are TRBV30 and TRBJ2-7; 12 bases line up with TRBD2. This CDR3 has 14 amino acids. The trim removed 2 bases at V and 4 bases at J, leaving 3 bases unmatched. From germline, CDR1 is GTSNPN and CDR2 SVGIG (reference sequence). The CDR3 region has the DNA TGTGCCTGGAGTACTAGCGGGAGGAGTTACGAGCAGTACTTC. It codes for CAWSTSGRSYEQYF.

The table lists this clonotype with many counts. This rearrangement joins TRBV28 to TRBJ2-2; a weak D match, TRBD1 (5 bases). This CDR3 contains 13 residues. The germline gives CDR1 MDHEN, CDR2 SYDVKM. The ends were cut back, 2 bases at V and 7 bases at J, with 8 bases in the middle. The CDR3 coding sequence is TGTGCCAGCAGTTTACAGGGATACGGGGAGCTGTTTTTT. It yields the protein CASSLQGYGELFF. Together with reference TRBV28 and TRBJ2-2, the CDR3 gives the full variable domain: DVKVTQSSRYLVKRTGEKVFLECVQDMDHENMFWYRQDPGLGLRLIYFSYDVKMKEKGDIPEGYSVSREKKERFSLILESASTNQTSMYLCASSLQGYGELFFGEGSRLTVL.

In its sample, this clonotype was seen a few times. V is TRBV6-2 or TRBV6-3 and J is TRBJ1-6; the D gene is possibly TRBD1 (5 bases). Germline V gives CDR1 MNHEY, CDR2 SVGEGT. The CDR3 spans 16 residues. The V end lost 8 bases, the J end lost 8 bases, and 22 bases lay between the germline ends. The CDR3 sequence is CASRRGTFPSDSPLHF. CDR3 DNA: TGTGCCAGCCGCCGGGGGACCTTTCCATCCGATTCACCCCTCCACTTT.

This clonotype was observed many times. The V gene is TRBV27, the J gene TRBJ1-2, with D possibly TRBD1 on 6 matching bases. Trimming took 5 bases from V and 4 from J, leaving 14 bases between them. Germline V lookup: CDR1 MNHEY, CDR2 SMNVEV (reference sequence). The CDR3 contains 14 residues. The CDR3 DNA reads as TGTGCCAGCAGTCCTACGGGGGGCAGCTATGGCTACACCTTC. It encodes CASSPTGGSYGYTF.

There are many counts of this clonotype. A much larger clone lies a single base off, so this may be a read error. The chain combines TRBV6-1 with TRBJ2-7; D may correspond to TRBD1 or TRBD2 (5 bases each). CDR1 and CDR2 from the germline V gene are MNHNS and SASEGT. This CDR3 spans 12 amino acids. Trimming removed 6 bases from V and 3 bases from J, with 9 bases in between. CDR3 nucleotide sequence: TGTGCCAGCAGCGGGGACCACTACGAGCAGTACTTC. Translating gives CASSGDHYEQYF.